This T cell receptor (beta chain) was sequenced in a study of control samples from healthy donors and cancer patients. The method was immunoSEQ multiplex PCR; TCRdb's version includes in-frame clones alone and lacks a portion of them. The sample has around 70,000 clones, about 83% seen once. The CDR3 has 13 residues. Deletions cut 2 bases from V and 3 bases from J, with 6 bases between. Per germline, CDR1 SGDLS and CDR2 YYNGEE. Sequenced: blood. The rearrangement uses TRBV9 and TRBJ1-5; no firm D call. This clonotype was obtained from a man in his 60s in good health. CDR3 residues: CASSVGDNQPQHF. CDR3 in DNA: TGTGCCAGCAGCGTCGGCGACAATCAGCCCCAGCATTTT.